The 9 T cell receptor beta chains below come from one sample, sequenced in a study of blood T cells in healthy people across ages (dated by TCRdb to 2013 to 2016). Library method: 5' RACE. The sequencer listed for this sample is Illumina HiSeq 2500. A second roughly 7 to 12 cycle PCR used a sample-barcoded 5' primer and a J-beta primer mix. TCRdb reran the public reads through fastp at Q25 and MiXCR, keeping productive beta chains. All rows with the same CDR3 protein become a single entry with the most common DNA and genes. The sample has 600,000 to 1,000,000 distinct CDR3 sequences on record, 58% of them singletons. Around 20% of the sample rests with the top ten. The sample consisted of blood. The receptors shown here come from a man aged 30 to 39 in good health.

This clonotype was detected only once. V usage is TRBV20-1 and J usage is TRBJ2-3, with 7 nucleotides matching TRBD1. CDR1 and CDR2 from the germline V gene are DFQATT and SNEGSKA (reference sequence). J lost 0 bases, V lost 2 bases, and 2 bases had no gene match. This CDR3 comprises 14 residues. Here the CDR3 reads CSARRGQSTDTQYF. As DNA, the CDR3 is TGCAGTGCTAGACGGGGACAGAGCACAGATACGCAGTATTTT.

J is TRBJ2-7 and V is TRBV3-1; D is uncertain. CDR3 length: 11 residues. V gave up 8 bases and J gave up 7 bases, with 12 bases separating them. CDR1 is LGHDT, CDR2 YNNKEL, per germline (reference sequence). The CDR3 loop reads CASSSMREQYF. The CDR3 bases are TGTGCCAGCTCCTCCATGAGAGAGCAGTACTTC.

This chain joins TRBV6-5 and TRBJ1-4, with a possible D match to TRBD1 (5 bases). Germline assignment: CDR1 MNHEY and CDR2 SVGAGI. The CDR3 is made up of 11 amino acids. The V and J ends lost 5 bases and 10 bases respectively, with 8 bases between them. The CDR3 loop reads CASSPDRKLFF. CDR3 sequence (DNA): TGTGCCAGCAGTCCAGACAGAAAACTGTTTTTT.

This clonotype was seen a single time. The rearrangement joins TRBV12-3 or TRBV12-4 to TRBJ2-7, with a tentative D call TRBD1 (6 bases). The CDR3 runs 14 residues. V was cut by 2 bases and J by 3 bases, with 11 bases left in between. The CDR3 loop is CASSLIYRDYEQYF. CDR3 DNA: TGTGCCAGCAGTTTAATATACAGGGACTACGAGCAGTACTTC.

This clonotype was detected only once. This chain links TRBV5-1 with TRBJ2-3, with TRBD1 matching 7 bases. Trimming at V came to 5 bases and at J to 2 bases, leaving 23 bases not matched to a gene. Germline V gene lookup returns CDR1 SGHRS and CDR2 YFSETQ. This CDR3 region has 20 residues. The DNA for the CDR3 is TGCGCCAGCAGTCCGTACACCCGATATCCCGACAGGGACACCACAGATACGCAGTATTTT. This sequence encodes CASSPYTRYPDRDTTDTQYF.

The rearrangement joins TRBV6-4 to TRBJ2-7; D possibly corresponds to TRBD2 (6 bases). This CDR3 contains 13 residues. Germline CDR1 reads MRHNA; CDR2 reads SNTAGT. Trimming shortened V by 2 bases and J by 5 bases, and 10 bases separated the two germline ends. The CDR3 here is CASSDRPGDEQYF. DNA of the CDR3: TGTGCCAGCAGTGACCGTCCGGGGGACGAGCAGTACTTC.

This clonotype was detected many times. The chain has TRBV29-1 and TRBJ2-5, with D perhaps matching TRBD1 (5 bases). V lost 4 bases to trimming and J lost 5 bases, with 11 bases between them. The CDR3 is made up of 12 amino acids. Germline V lookup: CDR1 SQVTM, CDR2 ANQGSEA. The CDR3 spells CSVGPQGETQYF. CDR3 in DNA: TGCAGCGTTGGTCCCCAGGGTGAGACCCAGTACTTC. Drawing the rest from reference TRBV29-1 and TRBJ2-5, the complete variable domain is SAVISQKPSRDICQRGTSLTIQCQVDSQVTMMFWYRQQPGQSLTLIATANQGSEATYESGFVIDKFPISRPNLTFSTLTVSNMSPEDSSIYLCSVGPQGETQYFGPGTRLLVL.

This clonotype was observed a handful of times. V is TRBV11-2 and J is TRBJ2-5, with D uncertain. The CDR3 sequence is 14 residues long. Germline V lookup: CDR1 SGHAT, CDR2 FQNNGV. The ends were cut back, 0 bases at V and 5 bases at J, with 10 bases in the middle. The CDR3 DNA reads TGTGCCAGCAGCTTAGATCCGCCCTGGGAGACCCAGTACTTC. Amino acids: CASSLDPPWETQYF.

V is TRBV20-1 and J is TRBJ2-3; weak D call: TRBD2 (7 bases). Per germline, CDR1 DFQATT and CDR2 SNEGSKA (reference sequence). The ends were cut back, 1 base at V and 4 bases at J, with 12 bases in the middle. The CDR3 is made up of 14 amino acids. CDR3 region: CSARGRGAADTQYF. CDR3 in DNA: TGCAGTGCTAGAGGTCGGGGGGCGGCAGATACGCAGTATTTT.